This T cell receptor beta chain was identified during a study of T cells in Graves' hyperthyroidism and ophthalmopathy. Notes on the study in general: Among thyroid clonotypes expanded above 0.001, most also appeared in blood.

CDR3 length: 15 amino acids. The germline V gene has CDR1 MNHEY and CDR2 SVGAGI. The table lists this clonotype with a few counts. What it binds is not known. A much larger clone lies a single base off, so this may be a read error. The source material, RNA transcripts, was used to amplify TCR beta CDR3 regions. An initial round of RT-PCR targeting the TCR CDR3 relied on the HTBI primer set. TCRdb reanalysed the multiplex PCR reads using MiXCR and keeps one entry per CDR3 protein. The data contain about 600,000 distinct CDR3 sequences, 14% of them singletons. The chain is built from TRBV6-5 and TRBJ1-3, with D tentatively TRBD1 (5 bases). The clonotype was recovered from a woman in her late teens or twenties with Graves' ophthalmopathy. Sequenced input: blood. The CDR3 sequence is CASSYGGDSGNTVYF. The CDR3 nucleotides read TGTGCCAGCAGTTACGGGGGAGACTCTGGAAACACCGTATATTTT.